These T cell receptor beta chains were read from a single sample in a study of blood T cells in healthy people across ages. TCRdb reprocessed the 5' RACE reads via MiXCR and lists one record per CDR3 protein. The sample lists about 570,000 distinct CDR3 sequences, about 27% seen once, with over 3.5% in the top ten. These sequences were also reported in another study, on T cells of mothers and their children.

Input material: blood. All receptors derive from a boy younger than 10 in good health. Both conserved end residues are trimmed from each CDR3. Not all rows give a size; the values are once, few, many and, for expanded clones, a class.

size,J,V,CDR3
few,-,TRBV5-5,ASSLEAFSYLNEQF
-,TRBJ1-1,TRBV13,ASSLWTENTEAF
-,TRBJ2-3,TRBV6-5,ASSPRDSSTDTQY
few,TRBJ2-4,TRBV7-6,ASSTSRKNIQY
-,TRBJ1-4,TRBV13,ASSPPGSEKLF
few,TRBJ2-7,TRBV7-7,ASSPSTGGDYEQY
-,TRBJ2-7,TRBV7-8,ASSLALPTSGTHEQY
few,-,TRBV7-6,ASSLDGSVVGEQF
-,TRBJ2-2,TRBV7-9,ASSLALFNGELF
-,TRBJ2-7,TRBV7-2,ASSLQKGLSYEQY
-,TRBJ1-5,TRBV20-1,SAREGPGGGFNQPQH
-,TRBJ2-1,TRBV3-1,ASINRGGNEQF
-,TRBJ1-6,TRBV7-2,ASSLHTNRGGNSPLH
-,-,TRBV4-1,ASSQQQGVYEQY
-,TRBJ2-5,TRBV19,ASSAGARETQY
-,TRBJ2-2,TRBV10-3,AISEPHGASGRANTGELF
once,TRBJ1-4,TRBV6-6,ASSYWSNEKLF
few,TRBJ1-5,TRBV7-8,ASSFSGNSNQPQH
-,TRBJ1-6,TRBV20-1,SARDRTGDLFYSPLH
few,TRBJ2-5,TRBV20-1,SAGTGMETQY
few,TRBJ2-2,TRBV10-3,AEAAGAGGELF
few,-,TRBV3-1,ASSPKIRGGEQY
few,TRBJ2-2,TRBV12-3/TRBV12-4,ASIGGTANTGELF
-,TRBJ1-1,TRBV9,ASSPPGPQGTEAF
few,TRBJ1-2,TRBV20-1,SAKQGVDGYT